The next 18 T cell receptor beta chains were all read from a single sample in a study of regulatory dendritic cells for organ transplantation. Their target antigens are unknown. Repertoires were generated with immunoSEQ multiplex PCR, while TCRdb's copy carries only in-frame clones and drops some. This table holds 13,000 or so clones, 62% found once. Allogeneic regulatory or mature dendritic cells were co-cultured for about 5 days with CFSE-labeled sorted T cells at 1:10. The sequencing sample was made of naive CD8+ T cells from blood cultured with dendritic cells. The subset: CD45RA+ naive T cells. These receptors were taken from a human donor in good health.

The sample holds a few counts of this clone. The rearrangement uses TRBV19 and TRBJ1-6; 8 positions match TRBD1. Germline-derived CDR1 and CDR2 are LNHDA and SQIVND (reference sequence). After removal of 4 bases from V and 5 bases from J, the junction contained 4 bases not matched to a gene. The CDR3 runs to 15 residues. CDR3 in DNA: TGTGCCAGTAGTACGACAGGGGCGAATAATTCACCCCTCCACTTT. This translates into CASSTTGANNSPLHF. The full variable domain, in which reference TRBV19 and TRBJ1-6 provide the parts outside the CDR3, is DGGITQSPKYLFRKEGQNVTLSCEQNLNHDAMYWYRQDPGQGLRLIYYSQIVNDFQKGDIAEGYSVSREKKESFPLTVTSAQKNPTAFYLCASSTTGANNSPLHFGNGTRLTVT.

This clone turned up a few times. The J gene is TRBJ1-1, the V gene TRBV29-1; D perhaps matches TRBD1 (5 bases). From germline, CDR1 is SQVTM and CDR2 ANQGSEA. The V end lost 3 bases, the J end lost 0 bases, and 8 bases lay between the germline ends. The length of the CDR3 is 13 residues. DNA for the CDR3: TGCAGCGTTGAGGGGCTGCTGAACACTGAAGCTTTCTTT. Protein product: CSVEGLLNTEAFF.

This clone has a handful of counts. V is TRBV6-6 and J is TRBJ1-1; 8 nucleotides align to TRBD1. CDR1 MNHNY and CDR2 SVGAGI come from the germline V gene (reference sequence). J lost 6 bases, V lost 6 bases, and 3 bases had no gene match. The CDR3 has 12 residues. The CDR3 loop reads CASSWTGPEAFF. The DNA for the CDR3 is TGTGCCAGCAGCTGGACAGGGCCTGAAGCTTTCTTT.

The chain joins TRBV30 to TRBJ1-4; no clear D gene. This CDR3 is 18 amino acids long. Germline-derived CDR1 and CDR2 are GTSNPN and SVGIG (reference sequence). V lost 4 bases and J 8 bases, leaving 29 bases between the germline ends. The CDR3 reads CAWTHTSGWGRPREKLFF. In nucleotides, the CDR3 is TGTGCCTGGACCCACACCAGCGGGTGGGGAAGACCTAGAGAAAAACTGTTTTTT. Combining the CDR3 with reference TRBV30 and TRBJ1-4 gives the whole variable domain SQTIHQWPATLVQPVGSPLSLECTVEGTSNPNLYWYRQAAGRGLQLLFYSVGIGQISSEVPQNLSASRPQDRQFILSSKKLLLSDSGFYLCAWTHTSGWGRPREKLFFGSGTQLSVL.

This clone was counted between two and nine times. The chain recombines TRBV6-1 with TRBJ2-7, with a weak D call TRBD1 (5 bases). Germline V gene lookup returns CDR1 MNHNS and CDR2 SASEGT. The CDR3 is 13 residues long. The V end was cut by 4 bases, the J end by 3 bases, with 10 bases between. In DNA, the CDR3 is TGTGCCAGCAGTGGACAGTTAGACTACGAGCAGTACTTC. Translated, it gives CASSGQLDYEQYF.

CDR3 in amino acids: CASSYNNLNTEAFF. DNA for the CDR3: TGTGCCAGCAGTTACAACAACCTGAACACTGAAGCTTTCTTT. V is TRBV6-5 and J is TRBJ1-1, with D hard to call. CDR1 and CDR2 (germline): MNHEY, SVGAGI. Deletions cut 2 bases from V and 0 bases from J, with 7 bases between. The CDR3 has 14 residues.

The gene calls are TRBV6-1 and TRBJ1-2, with TRBD1 as a possible D gene (5 bases). The CDR3 is made up of 13 amino acids. The V and J ends lost 8 bases and 2 bases respectively, with 12 bases between them. CDR1 and CDR2 (germline): MNHNS, SASEGT. The CDR3 sequence: CASGTVRNYGYTF. The CDR3 DNA reads as TGTGCCAGCGGGACTGTTAGGAACTATGGCTACACCTTC.

This clone appeared a single time. This sequence joins TRBV11-1 and TRBJ1-6; perhaps TRBD1 as D (6 bases). This CDR3 has 15 amino acids. The V end lost 5 bases, the J end lost 0 bases, and 8 bases lay between the germline ends. Germline V gene sequence: CDR1 SGHAT, CDR2 FQDESV (reference sequence). The CDR3 DNA reads TGTGCCAGCAGCGCGGACAGCTCCTATAATTCACCCCTCCACTTT. This encodes CASSADSSYNSPLHF.

The chain recombines TRBV6-5 with TRBJ1-6; 7 bases align to TRBD1. Germline CDR1 is MNHEY and CDR2 is SVGAGI. The V and J ends lost 5 bases and 9 bases, in that order; junction bases with no gene match: 7. The CDR3 contains 14 residues. CDR3 amino acids: CASSLDRSGSPLHF. DNA of the CDR3: TGTGCCAGCAGTCTGGACAGGTCTGGTTCACCCCTCCACTTT.

The chain is built from TRBV7-8 and TRBJ2-1; TRBD2 agrees at 10 bases. In germline, CDR1 is SGHVS, CDR2 FQNEAQ. The junction had 0 bases not matched to a gene; V was cut back by 2 bases and J by 2 bases. The CDR3 is 15 amino acids. The CDR3 is CASSLLAGAYNEQFF. CDR3 DNA sequence: TGTGCCAGCAGCTTACTAGCGGGGGCCTACAATGAGCAGTTCTTC.

The chain uses TRBV27 and TRBJ2-7; 7 bases line up with TRBD1. The germline V gene encodes CDR1 MNHEY and CDR2 SMNVEV (reference sequence). Germline trimming cut 9 bases from V and 1 base from J; bases unmatched to any gene: 6. This CDR3 is built from 13 residues. The DNA of the CDR3 is TGTGCCAGTGGACAGGAATCTTCCTACGAGCAGTACTTC. This sequence encodes CASGQESSYEQYF.

There are a few counts of this clone. V gene TRBV6-1 combines with J gene TRBJ2-7; D perhaps matches TRBD1 (6 bases). Trimming took 6 bases from V and 2 from J, leaving 14 bases between them. The CDR3 is 14 amino acids. Germline V lookup: CDR1 MNHNS, CDR2 SASEGT. The CDR3 DNA sequence: TGTGCCAGCAGGTTTGGACAGCGTACCTACGAGCAGTACTTC. It specifies CASRFGQRTYEQYF.

This clone was recorded a few times. Its ends do not fully match the called genes, so a read error is possible. The V gene is TRBV7-7, the J gene TRBJ2-3; 9 bases align to TRBD2. Germline V gene sequence: CDR1 SSHAT, CDR2 FNYEAQ (reference sequence). The CDR3 contains 15 residues. CDR3 sequence reads: CASSLGLAITDTQYF. Written as DNA, the CDR3 is TGTGCTAGCAGCCTAGGACTAGCGATCACAGATACGCAGTATTTT.

The chain joins TRBV6-5 to TRBJ1-4, with 10 nucleotides matching TRBD1. Trimming at V came to 2 bases and at J to 8 bases, leaving 2 bases not matched to a gene. This CDR3 is built from 14 residues. Germline assignment: CDR1 MNHEY and CDR2 SVGAGI. CDR3 coding DNA: TGTGCCAGCAGTTACGAGACAGGGGGCGAAAAACTGTTTTTT. As protein: CASSYETGGEKLFF.

The sample holds a few counts of this clone. The chain combines TRBV19 with TRBJ2-2, with 12 positions matching TRBD1. CDR3 length: 14 amino acids. V trimming: 9 bases; J trimming: 6 bases; junction bases outside the gene matches: 5. CDR1 is LNHDA and CDR2 is SQIVND in the germline V gene (reference sequence). In nucleotides, the CDR3 is TGTGCCAGCGGAGGGACAGGGGGCTCCGGGGAGCTGTTTTTT. It yields the protein CASGGTGGSGELFF.

This chain uses TRBV6-4 with TRBJ2-1; perhaps TRBD2 as D (5 bases). Per germline, CDR1 MRHNA and CDR2 SNTAGT. This CDR3 spans 15 amino acids. Trimming left V 4 bases short and J 1 base short, with 11 bases between. As DNA, the CDR3 is TGTGCCAGCAGTGGGACTTTTGGGTCCTACAATGAGCAGTTCTTC. This codes for CASSGTFGSYNEQFF.

This sequence joins TRBV13 and TRBJ2-6; D unclear. Looked up from germline, CDR1 is PRHDT and CDR2 is FYEKMQ (reference sequence). Trimming stripped 4 bases from V and 0 bases from J, with 7 bases between. The CDR3 has 15 residues. The CDR3 DNA sequence: TGTGCCAGCAGCTACCGCGCCTCTGGGGCCAACGTCCTGACTTTC. Translated, it gives CASSYRASGANVLTF. The full variable domain, with the rest looked up from reference TRBV13 and TRBJ2-6, is AAGVIQSPRHLIKEKRETATLKCYPIPRHDTVYWYQQGPGQDPQFLISFYEKMQSDKGSIPDRFSAQQFSDYHSELNMSSLELGDSALYFCASSYRASGANVLTFGAGSRLTVL.

This clone is medium-sized in the sample. The V call is TRBV7-2, the J call TRBJ1-1, with D possibly matching TRBD1 (5 bases). V lost 5 bases, J lost 11 bases, and 9 bases lay in between. The germline V gene encodes CDR1 SGHTA and CDR2 FQGNSA. The CDR3 has 10 amino acids. This chain's CDR3 is CASSQGLAFF. The CDR3 DNA reads as TGTGCCAGCAGCCAGGGATTGGCTTTCTTT.